This TCR beta chain originates from a study of shared clonotypes between healthy human individuals. With regard to this clone: The antigen remains undetermined.

Trimming pared 6 bases from V and 0 bases from J, leaving 5 bases between. This CDR3 is 12 amino acids long. Germline V lookup: CDR1 LGHNT, CDR2 FRNRAP. TCRdb keeps only in-frame clones here, not all; method: immunoSEQ multiplex PCR. The profile shows under 650,000 clones, 90% to 96% of them singletons. Study findings and constraints: Naive CD4 clonotype sharing across a few donors was 4% to 5%.

The clonotype comes from a woman under 40 in good health. The chain uses TRBV12-5 and TRBJ1-1, with no clear D. Sequenced input: naive CD4+ T cells sorted from blood. The subset is: CD45RA+ positively selected. The CDR3 bases are TGTGCTAGTGGATCGATGAACACTGAAGCTTTCTTT. Translated, it gives CASGSMNTEAFF.